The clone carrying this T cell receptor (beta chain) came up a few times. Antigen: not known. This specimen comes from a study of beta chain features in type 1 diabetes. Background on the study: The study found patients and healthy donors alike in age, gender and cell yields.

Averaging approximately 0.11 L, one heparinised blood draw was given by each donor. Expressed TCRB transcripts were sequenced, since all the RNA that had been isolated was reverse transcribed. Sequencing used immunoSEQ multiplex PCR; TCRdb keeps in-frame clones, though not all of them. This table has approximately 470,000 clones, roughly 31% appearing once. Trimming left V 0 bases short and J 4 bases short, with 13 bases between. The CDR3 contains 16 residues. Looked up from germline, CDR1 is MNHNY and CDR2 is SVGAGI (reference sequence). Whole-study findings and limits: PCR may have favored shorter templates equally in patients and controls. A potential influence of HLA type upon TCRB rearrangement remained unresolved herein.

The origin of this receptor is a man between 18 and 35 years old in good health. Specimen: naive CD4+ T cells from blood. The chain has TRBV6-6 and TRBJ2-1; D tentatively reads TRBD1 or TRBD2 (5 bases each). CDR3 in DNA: TGTGCCAGCAGTTACTCGACGGGACGCAATTACAATGAGCAGTTCTTC. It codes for CASSYSTGRNYNEQFF.